This TCR beta chain stems from a study of T cell repertoires in cytomegalovirus infection. The wider study: The authors used CMV epitopes that were HLA-C-restricted (recently identified) and HLA-B-restricted (well studied). Shared public TCR beta signatures pointed to both CMV infection and a matching HLA type.

MiXCR, applied by TCRdb to the reads, yields one record per CDR3 protein. Among tens of thousands of distinct CDR3 sequences, roughly 28% were seen once, and the ten largest hold 50% to 70%. V lost 5 bases and J 3 bases, leaving 20 bases between the germline ends. This CDR3 is 16 amino acids long. Germline-derived CDR1 and CDR2 are MNHEY and SVGEGT. Study-level findings and limits: Clonotype analysis showed dominance of the ex vivo response by HLA-C-restricted CMV-specific TCR beta clonotypes. There were carriers of CMV plus the relevant HLA, and cumulative public TCR beta family frequency identified them.

Concerning this clonotype: Its antigen remains unidentified.

This sample comprised CD8+ T cells from cultured PBMCs, obtained from culture after CMV antigen stimulation. The chain carries TRBV6-2 or TRBV6-3 and TRBJ2-7; D is possibly TRBD1 (6 bases). This clonotype was obtained from a human donor in good health (CMV status not recorded). Some clones in this sample may be carry-over from other donors' samples. The CDR3 loop reads CASSHGTSLNLYEQYF. For the CDR3, the DNA is TGTGCCAGCAGTCATGGGACATCCCTAAACCTCTACGAGCAGTACTTC.